This T cell receptor (beta chain) is from a study of vaccination and CD4 T cells after COVID-19. The overall study: In the convalescent cohort, there were six males and four females, two of them Hispanic. Overlapping spike peptides of SARS-CoV-2, HCoV-NL63, HCoV-OC43 and HCoV-229E were used, and cells were stimulated with them. Study-level results: Nearly all convalescent vaccine-specific clones, 304 of 307, recognized only SARS-CoV-2 spike.

Sequence data for DNA of cultured CD4+ T cells were generated by the Oncomine TCR Beta short-read assay. Via MiXCR, TCRdb re-called the PCR reads, giving one row per CDR3 protein. The sample carries tens of thousands of distinct CDR3 sequences, 42% recorded once. To note about this clonotype: Its antigen is currently unknown.

Time point in this sample: late sampling 161 to 241 days after vaccination in three convalescent patients. The treatment here: roughly 11-day PBMC culture with coronavirus spike peptide pools or control peptides (ViraFEST assay). Researchers reported culturing over 1.5 million PBMCs per well with approximately 9.3 IU/ml IL-2 and about 10 ug/ml peptide pools. The source material was CD4+ T cells from blood, cultured in vitro, sampled about 7 months after SARS-CoV-2 vaccination. The receptor comes from a human donor who had recovered from COVID-19.

The CDR3 loop reads CASSKRTASTDTQYF. The CDR3 region has the DNA TGTGCCAGCAGCAAGAGGACGGCGAGCACAGATACGCAGTATTTT. The rearrangement links TRBV7-6 to TRBJ2-3; D is unresolved. Germline CDR1 SGHVS, CDR2 FNYEAQ. V dropped 5 bases and J dropped 0 bases, with 12 bases sitting between them. This CDR3 has 15 amino acids.